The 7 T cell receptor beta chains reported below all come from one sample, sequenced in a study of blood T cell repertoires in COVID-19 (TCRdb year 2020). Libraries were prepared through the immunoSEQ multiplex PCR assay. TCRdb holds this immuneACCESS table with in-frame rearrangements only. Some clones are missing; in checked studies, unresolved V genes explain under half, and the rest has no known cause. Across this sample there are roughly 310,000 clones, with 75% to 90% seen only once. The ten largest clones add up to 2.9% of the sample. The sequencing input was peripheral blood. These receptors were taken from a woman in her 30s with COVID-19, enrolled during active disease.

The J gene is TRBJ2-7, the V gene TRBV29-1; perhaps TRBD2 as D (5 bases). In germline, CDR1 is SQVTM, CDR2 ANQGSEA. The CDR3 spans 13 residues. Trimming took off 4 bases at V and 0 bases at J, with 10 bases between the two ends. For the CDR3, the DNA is TGCAGCGTTGGAGAGCGGAGCTCCTACGAGCAGTACTTC. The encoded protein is CSVGERSSYEQYF.

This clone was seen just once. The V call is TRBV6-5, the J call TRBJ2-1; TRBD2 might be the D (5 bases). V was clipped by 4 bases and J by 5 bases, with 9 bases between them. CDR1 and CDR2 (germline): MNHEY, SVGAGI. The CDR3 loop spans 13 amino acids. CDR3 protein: CASSSDFDNEQFF. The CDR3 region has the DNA TGTGCCAGCAGTTCGGACTTTGACAATGAGCAGTTCTTC.

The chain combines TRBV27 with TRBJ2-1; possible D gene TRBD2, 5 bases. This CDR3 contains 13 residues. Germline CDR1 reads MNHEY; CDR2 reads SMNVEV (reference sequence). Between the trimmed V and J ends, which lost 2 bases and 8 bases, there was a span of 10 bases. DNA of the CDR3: TGTGCCAGCAGTTTACGGGGATTGGATGAGCAGTTCTTC. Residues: CASSLRGLDEQFF.

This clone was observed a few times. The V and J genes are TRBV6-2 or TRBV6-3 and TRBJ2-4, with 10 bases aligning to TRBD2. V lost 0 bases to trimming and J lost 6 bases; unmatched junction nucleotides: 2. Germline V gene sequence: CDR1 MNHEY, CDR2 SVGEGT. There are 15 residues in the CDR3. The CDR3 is CASSYSSSGGNIQYF. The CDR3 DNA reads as TGTGCCAGCAGTTACTCCTCTAGCGGGGGAAACATTCAGTACTTC.

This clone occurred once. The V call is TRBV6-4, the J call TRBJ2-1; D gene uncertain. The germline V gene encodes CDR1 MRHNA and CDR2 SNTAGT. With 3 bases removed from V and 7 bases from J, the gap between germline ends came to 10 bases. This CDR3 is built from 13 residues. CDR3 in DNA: TGTGCCAGCAGTGATGAGCCCAGGAATGAGCAGTTCTTC. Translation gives CASSDEPRNEQFF.

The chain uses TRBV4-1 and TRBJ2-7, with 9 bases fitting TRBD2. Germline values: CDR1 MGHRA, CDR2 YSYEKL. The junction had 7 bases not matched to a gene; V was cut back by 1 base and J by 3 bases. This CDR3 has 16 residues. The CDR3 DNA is TGCGCCAGCAGCCAAGCGGCTAGCGGGACCCACTACGAGCAGTACTTC. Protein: CASSQAASGTHYEQYF.

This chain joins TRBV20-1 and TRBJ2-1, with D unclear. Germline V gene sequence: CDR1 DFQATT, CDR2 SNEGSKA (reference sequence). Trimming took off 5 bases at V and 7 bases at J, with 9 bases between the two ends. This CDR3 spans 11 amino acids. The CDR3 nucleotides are TGCAGTGCTGGTGTCCTAAATGAGCAGTTCTTC. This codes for CSAGVLNEQFF.